This T cell receptor beta chain is drawn from a study of Graves' ophthalmopathy and Graves' hyperthyroidism. Worth noting for this clonotype: The antigen is not known.

The CDR3 loop spans 16 amino acids. CDR1 and CDR2 from the germline V gene are MDHEN and SYDVKM. J lost 4 bases, V lost 10 bases, and 9 bases had no gene match. Study outcomes and limitations: A model of 13 signatures distinguished ophthalmopathy from stable hyperthyroidism at roughly 87% sensitivity and around 81% specificity. Detection in blood was also observed for most expanded thyroid clonotypes above 0.001 frequency.

The sequenced template was RNA, covering the TCR beta CDR3 region. HTBI primers served in a first-round RT-PCR, which a second-round multiplex PCR followed. Via MiXCR, TCRdb re-called the multiplex PCR reads, giving one row per CDR3 protein. The data contain some 390,000 distinct CDR3 sequences, about a sixth of them seen just once; the ten biggest clones take up 1.6%. The chain couples TRBV28 to TRBJ2-2, with 13 bases identical to TRBD2. The clonotype originates from a young woman with Graves' ophthalmopathy. The specimen was peripheral blood. Here the CDR3 DNA reads TGTGCCACTCGGACTAGCGGGAGTTGGGGCACCGGGGAGCTGTTTTTT. Translated, it gives CATRTSGSWGTGELFF.